Below, one T cell receptor (beta chain) is given with its context. Its cognate antigen has yet to be identified. One base away there is no much larger clone; base qualities are not given. Ex vivo total memory CD4+ samples were sequenced at deep level, with detection sensitivity of one cell in 200,000. The QIAamp DNA Micro Kit was used to extract genomic DNA from cell pellets, and spectrophotometry was used to check the quantity and purity of the genomic DNA. TCR Vbeta CDR3 regions were amplified with the immunoSEQ multiplex PCR assay. The Illumina HiSeq platform was used to sequence the amplicons. The retrieved sequences were 87 nucleotides long and included the CDR3 region. Turning to the authors' computational methods: A clonotype was defined as a unique productive TCR Vbeta nucleotide sequence and was quantified by productive template frequency from ImmunoSEQ Analyzer V3.0. A threshold set at the top 5th percentile of each frequency-ranked repertoire was used to define expanded clonotypes. The R package fossil was used to compute repertoire overlap as Chao-Jaccard, and the R package MASS was used to visualize the overlap by nonmetric multidimensional scaling. TCRdb re-hosts the immuneACCESS table, in-frame sequences only. Its copies lack some clones; in the studies checked, an unresolved V gene accounts for under half of them, and the cause for the rest is not known. Clone size and the V and J calls come from that table; the DNA yielded D and trimming. The sample table contains tens of thousands of clones; only one count was recorded for almost 85% of them. Over 1.5% of the sample goes to the ten largest clones.

These data belong to a study of human CD4 T cells and Enterobacteriaceae (TCRdb year 2020). The paper as a whole reports these results and caveats: Ex vivo, broadly cross-reactive clonotypes appeared more expanded than specific ones, with about 55% of the 19 and about 60% of the 34 in the top 5%. The only basis for inferring the reactivity of ex vivo clonotypes was matching nucleotide sequences to CFSE-low cultures from the same donors.

Memory CD4+ T cells, defined as all CD4+ cells except CD45RA+CCR7+CD95- naive cells, were FACS-sorted on a FACSAria III to over 95% purity. Healthy donor blood was obtained from blood donation centers in Switzerland. Positive selection with CD4 and CD14 magnetic microbeads was used to enrich total CD4+ T cells and monocytes. Before sorting, CD8+, CD14+, CD16+, CD56+, CD19+ and CD25-bright cells were excluded. To assess in vivo expansion of bacteria-reactive clonotypes, total memory CD4+ T cells from a couple of blood donors were sequenced directly ex vivo. Isolation of peripheral blood mononuclear cells from donor blood was performed with Ficoll-Paque Plus. Counted from cysteine to phenylalanine, this CDR3 has 17 amino acids. Only CDR3 DNA is held: 51 bases, read in frame from base 1. Trimming takes 3 bases from V and 4 bases from J, and the germline ends sit 21 bases apart. Sequences MNHNS (CDR1) and SASEGT (CDR2) are obtained from the germline V gene.

The source material was memory CD4+ T cells from blood. According to the study, the label for this sample's cell subset or site signals: total memory CD4 T cells sorted directly ex vivo, unstimulated. The sequence is built from TRBV6-1 and TRBJ1-1; the D gene is possibly TRBD1, with 6 bases matching. The receptor comes from a human donor in good health. The nucleotide sequence reads TGTGCCAGCAGTGACCAAGGGGCAGGGGCATACGGCACTGAAGCTTTCTTT. It translates as CASSDQGAGAYGTEAFF.